The 5 T cell receptor beta chains given below trace back to one sample, sequenced in a study of breast tumors, draining lymph nodes, adjacent tissues. TCRdb itself ran the multiplex PCR reads through MiXCR, one entry per CDR3 protein. The sample lists around 290,000 distinct CDR3 sequences, about 33% occurring once. Breast cancer patients provided tissue from their axillary draining lymph nodes. Sequenced sample: axillary lymph node tissue. Receptor source: a female donor with breast cancer. Some clones in this sample may be carry-over from other donors' samples.

Only one count was recorded for this clonotype. As DNA, the CDR3 is TGCGCCAGCAGCCAAGACTTAGGGAGGGCCTTTGGGGGAGAGACCCAGTACTTC. It specifies CASSQDLGRAFGGETQYF. The chain carries TRBV4-3 and TRBJ2-5; 7 positions match TRBD2. This CDR3 comprises 18 residues. Germline V gene data show CDR1 as LGHNA and CDR2 as YSLEER. Losses at the gene ends were 0 bases for V and 4 bases for J; bases not matched to a gene: 14.

This clonotype was detected ten times or more. The rearrangement links TRBV20-1 to TRBJ2-3, with 7 bases aligning to TRBD1. The CDR3 spans 12 residues. In germline, CDR1 is DFQATT, CDR2 SNEGSKA (reference sequence). V lost 8 bases to trimming and J lost 3 bases; unmatched junction nucleotides: 5. The CDR3 here is CSPQGVTDTQYF. The CDR3 DNA sequence: TGCAGTCCTCAGGGGGTTACAGATACGCAGTATTTT.

The table lists this clonotype with many counts. The chain uses TRBV20-1 and TRBJ2-1; 12 bases match TRBD2. V shed 4 bases and J 2 bases; nucleotides not matched to a gene: 21. This CDR3 has 21 residues. Per germline, CDR1 DFQATT and CDR2 SNEGSKA (reference sequence). The CDR3: CSAKSVGTSGRRVGAYNEQFF. Written as DNA, the CDR3 is TGCAGTGCTAAGTCAGTCGGTACTAGCGGGAGGAGGGTCGGAGCCTACAATGAGCAGTTCTTC.

This clonotype was detected only once. This chain connects TRBV12-5 to TRBJ2-7, with D perhaps matching TRBD1 or TRBD2 (5 bases each). The germline gives CDR1 LGHNT, CDR2 FRNRAP. V lost 4 bases, J lost 2 bases, and 12 bases lay in between. This CDR3 comprises 14 residues. CDR3 sequence: CASGSGRGPYEQYF. CDR3 nucleotide sequence: TGTGCTAGTGGTTCGGGACGGGGTCCCTACGAGCAGTACTTC.

This clonotype showed up many times. One end of the junction does not line up with germline, which may come from a read error. The chain is built from TRBV5-1 and TRBJ2-3; D gene ambiguous. The CDR3 extends over 11 amino acids. The germline V gene encodes CDR1 SGHRS and CDR2 YFSETQ. Written as DNA, the CDR3 is TGTGCCAGCAGCTCCACAGATACGCAGTATTTT. Translation: CASSSTDTQYF.